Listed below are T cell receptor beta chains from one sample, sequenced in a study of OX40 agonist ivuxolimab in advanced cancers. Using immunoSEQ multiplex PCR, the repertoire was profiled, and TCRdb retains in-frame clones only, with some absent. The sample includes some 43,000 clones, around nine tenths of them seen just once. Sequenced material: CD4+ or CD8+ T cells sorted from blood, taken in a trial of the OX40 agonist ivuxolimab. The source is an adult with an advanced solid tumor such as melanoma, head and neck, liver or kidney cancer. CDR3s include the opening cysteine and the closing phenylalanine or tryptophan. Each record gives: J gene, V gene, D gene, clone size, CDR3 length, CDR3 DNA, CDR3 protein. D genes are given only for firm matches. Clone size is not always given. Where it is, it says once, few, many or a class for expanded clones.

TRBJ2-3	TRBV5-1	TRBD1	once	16	TGCGCCAGCAGTTTACCGGGACAGGGAATTACAGATACGCAGTATTTT	CASSLPGQGITDTQYF
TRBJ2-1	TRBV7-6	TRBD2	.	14	TGTGCCAGCAGCTTAGAGGGGACTAGAGGTGAGCAGTTCTTC	CASSLEGTRGEQFF
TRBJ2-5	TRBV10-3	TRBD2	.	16	TGTGCCATCAGTGAGTCGCTAACTAGCGGGAGGCAGACCCAGTACTTC	CAISESLTSGRQTQYF
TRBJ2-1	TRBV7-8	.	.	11	TGTGCCAGCAGCCCCCGGCTAGAGCAGTTCTTC	CASSPRLEQFF
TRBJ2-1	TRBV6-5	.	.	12	TGTGCCAGCAGGGACCTGTACAATGAGCAGTTCTTC	CASRDLYNEQFF
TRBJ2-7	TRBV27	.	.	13	TGTGCCAGCGGAGACCAGTTCTCCTACGAGCAGTACTTC	CASGDQFSYEQYF
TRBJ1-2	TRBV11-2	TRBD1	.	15	TGTGCCAGCAGCCCCAGGGGGGGGCAGGCCTATGGCTACACCTTC	CASSPRGGQAYGYTF
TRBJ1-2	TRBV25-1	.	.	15	TGTGCCAGCAGTGAGAAGACGGGCGCACCCTATGGCTACACCTTC	CASSEKTGAPYGYTF
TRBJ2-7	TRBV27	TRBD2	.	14	TGTGCCAGCAGTTTCGGGAGCGGGGGGAGGGAGCAGTACTTC	CASSFGSGGREQYF
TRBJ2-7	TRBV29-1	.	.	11	TGCAGCGTAGCGACAGGCTACGAGCAGTACTTC	CSVATGYEQYF
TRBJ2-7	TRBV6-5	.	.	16	TGTGCCAGCAGTTTTATCTCAGGGTACCTGTTCTACGAGCAGTACTTC	CASSFISGYLFYEQYF
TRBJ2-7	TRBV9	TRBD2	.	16	TGTGCCAGCAGCGAAGATAGCGGGAGCGCGGGTTACGAGCAGTACTTC	CASSEDSGSAGYEQYF
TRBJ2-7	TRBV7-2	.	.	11	TGTGCCAGCAGCTCCAACTACGAGCAGTACTTC	CASSSNYEQYF
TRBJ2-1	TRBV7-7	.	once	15	TGTGCTAGCAGCTTAGGCCTAGAGACCTACAATGAGCAGTTCTTC	CASSLGLETYNEQFF
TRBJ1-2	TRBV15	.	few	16	TGTGCCACCAGCAGAGAGAGAGAGGTCAATAACTATGGCTACACCTTC	CATSREREVNNYGYTF
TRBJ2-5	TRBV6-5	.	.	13	TGTGCCAGCAGTTACTCGAACCAAGAGACCCAGTACTTC	CASSYSNQETQYF
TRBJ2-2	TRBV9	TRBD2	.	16	TGTGCCAGCAGCGCTAGACTAGCGGGAGACACCGGGGAGCTGTTTTTT	CASSARLAGDTGELFF
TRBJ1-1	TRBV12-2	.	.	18	TGTGCAAGTCGCTTAGAATTCGGGGTGGCCACTGGACCCTTTGAGGCTTTCTTT	CASRLEFGVATGPFEAFF
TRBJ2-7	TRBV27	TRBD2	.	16	TGTGCCAGCAGTCCCCTAGCGGGTCCAACCCTCTACGAGCAGTACTTC	CASSPLAGPTLYEQYF
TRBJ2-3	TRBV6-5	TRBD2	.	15	TGTGCCAGCAGTTACTCGGCGGGAGCCACAGATACGCAGTATTTT	CASSYSAGATDTQYF
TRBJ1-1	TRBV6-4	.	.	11	TGTGCTCCGGAAGGGGGCACTGAAGCTTTCTTT	CAPEGGTEAFF
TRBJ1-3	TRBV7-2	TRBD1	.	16	TGTGCCAGCAGCAGGTTGACAGGGGGCGCTGGAAACACCATATATTTT	CASSRLTGGAGNTIYF
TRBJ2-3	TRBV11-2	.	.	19	TGTGCCAGCAGCACCTACCTGAGCCGGGACACCCTAGGCACAGATACGCAGTATTTT	CASSTYLSRDTLGTDTQYF
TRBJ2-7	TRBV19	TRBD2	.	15	TGTGCCAGTACCCTCTCTAGCGGGAGTGTCTACGAGCAGTACTTC	CASTLSSGSVYEQYF
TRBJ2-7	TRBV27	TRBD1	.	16	TGTGCCAGCAGTTTTTCGCCGGGACAGGGGGTTTACGAGCAGTACTTC	CASSFSPGQGVYEQYF
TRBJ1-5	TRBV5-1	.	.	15	TGCGCCAGCAGCTCCGGACAGACTCCCAATCAGCCCCAGCATTTT	CASSSGQTPNQPQHF
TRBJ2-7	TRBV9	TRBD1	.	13	TGTGCCAGCAGCGTAGGAGGGACAGCTGAGCAGTACTTC	CASSVGGTAEQYF
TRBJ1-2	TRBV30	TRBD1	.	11	TGTGCAATGGACAGGGATTATGGCTACACCTTC	CAMDRDYGYTF
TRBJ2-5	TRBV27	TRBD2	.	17	TGTGCCAGCAGTTCACTACGACTAGCGGGAGTAGGAGAGACCCAGTACTTC	CASSSLRLAGVGETQYF
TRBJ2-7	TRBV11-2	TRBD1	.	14	TGTGCCAGCAGCTTAGGACAGGGACCCTACGAGCAGTACTTC	CASSLGQGPYEQYF
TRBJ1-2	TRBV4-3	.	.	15	TGCGCCAGCAGCCAAGATAGGGCAGGAGGCCCCGGCTACACCTTC	CASSQDRAGGPGYTF
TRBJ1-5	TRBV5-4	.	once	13	TGTGCCAGCAGCTTGGGGTACAATCAGCCCCAGCATTTT	CASSLGYNQPQHF
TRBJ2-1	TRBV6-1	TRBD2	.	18	TGTGCCAGCAGTGAGGGACTAGCGGGAGCCTCGCCCTACAATGAGCAGTTCTTC	CASSEGLAGASPYNEQFF
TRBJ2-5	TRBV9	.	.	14	TGTGCCAGCAGCGACTCAGGGATACAAGAGACCCAGTACTTC	CASSDSGIQETQYF
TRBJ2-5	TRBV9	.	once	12	TGTGCCAGCAGCGTAGACCAAGAGACCCAGTACTTC	CASSVDQETQYF
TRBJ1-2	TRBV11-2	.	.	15	TGTGCCAGCAGCTTAACGGCAGGGTCTCACTATGGCTACACCTTC	CASSLTAGSHYGYTF
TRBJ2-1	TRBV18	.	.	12	TGTGCTTCCCTGACAGACTACAATGAGCAGTTCTTC	CASLTDYNEQFF
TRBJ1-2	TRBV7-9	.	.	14	TGTGCCAGCAGCAGTGGGCCAAGGCCCCATGGCTACACCTTC	CASSSGPRPHGYTF
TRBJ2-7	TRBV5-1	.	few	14	TGCGCCAGCAGCTTGGAGGGGACGGCGGACGAGCAGTACTTC	CASSLEGTADEQYF
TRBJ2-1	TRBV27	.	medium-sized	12	TGTGCCAGCAGTCTAAGGGGGGCCGAGCAGTTCTTC	CASSLRGAEQFF
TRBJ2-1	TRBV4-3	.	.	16	TGCGCCAGCAGCCAAGGTTTCGTAGCGATAAACAATGAGCAGTTCTTC	CASSQGFVAINNEQFF
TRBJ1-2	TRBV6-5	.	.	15	TGTGCCAGCAGTTACGGACAGCAACCTAACTATGGCTACACCTTC	CASSYGQQPNYGYTF
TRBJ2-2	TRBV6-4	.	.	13	TGTGCCAGCAGTGACGCAAACACCGGGGAGCTGTTTTTT	CASSDANTGELFF
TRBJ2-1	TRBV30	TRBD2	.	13	TGTGCCTGGAGTACTAGCGGGATTGGTGAGCAGTTCTTC	CAWSTSGIGEQFF
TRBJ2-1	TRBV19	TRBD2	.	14	TGTGCCAGTAGTATACTAGCGGCCTACAATGAGCAGTTCTTC	CASSILAAYNEQFF
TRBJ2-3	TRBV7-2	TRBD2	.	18	TGTGCCAGCAGCTTAGCGGCGCTAGCGGGGGGCTTCACAGATACGCAGTATTTT	CASSLAALAGGFTDTQYF
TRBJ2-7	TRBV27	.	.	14	TGTGCCAGCAGTTTAAAAGGGGGCTCCTACGAGCAGTACTTC	CASSLKGGSYEQYF
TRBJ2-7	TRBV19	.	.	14	TGTGCCACTCGAGGAGTCCGGACCACCTACGAGCAGTACTTC	CATRGVRTTYEQYF
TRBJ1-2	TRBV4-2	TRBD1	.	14	TGTGCCAGCAGCCCCCGCGGACAGGATTATGGCTACACCTTC	CASSPRGQDYGYTF
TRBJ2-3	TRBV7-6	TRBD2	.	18	TGTGCCAGCAGGTCAAGTTCCCTGGCGGGGGGGCCGGGAGATACGCAGTATTTT	CASRSSSLAGGPGDTQYF
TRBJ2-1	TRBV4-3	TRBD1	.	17	TGCGCCAGCAGCCAAGAGCCCTCGGGACAGGGTAGGGATGAGCAGTTCTTC	CASSQEPSGQGRDEQFF